This is a list of T cell receptor beta chains from one sample in a study of blood T cell repertoires in COVID-19. The data were produced by immunoSEQ multiplex PCR, yet TCRdb's version contains in-frame clones alone and is incomplete. The table shows a few hundred thousand clones, with 80% to 90% occurring only once. Input material: PBMCs or T cells enriched from blood (not recorded which). These receptors all stem from a woman aged 45-60 years who had recovered from COVID-19. Each CDR3 is given with its conserved first and last residue. A D gene is named only where the DNA matches it firmly.

d_gene | j_gene | v_gene | CDR3aa
TRBD2 | TRBJ2-5 | TRBV3-1/TRBV3-2 | CASNGLAGNQETQYF
NA | TRBJ2-7 | TRBV10-2 | CASSLDSNAEQYF
NA | TRBJ1-4 | TRBV19 | CASSILQPTNEKLFF
NA | TRBJ1-1 | TRBV7-6 | CASSPRRGTEAFF
NA | TRBJ2-7 | TRBV28 | CASSYGLGYEQYF
NA | TRBJ1-2 | TRBV2 | CASSPGNYGYTF
NA | TRBJ1-2 | TRBV7-9 | CASSPQAQASNYGYTF
NA | TRBJ1-2 | TRBV10-3 | CAISESGKGDYGYTF
NA | TRBJ1-6 | TRBV3-1/TRBV3-2 | CASSEGAQGGSPLHF
NA | TRBJ1-1 | TRBV4-2 | CASWGGTEAFF
TRBD1 | TRBJ2-7 | TRBV28 | CASSSVGQREREQYF
NA | TRBJ1-2 | TRBV10-3 | CAISEAPGYYGYTF
NA | TRBJ2-7 | TRBV12-3/TRBV12-4 | CASSYRGEQYF
NA | TRBJ2-2 | TRBV29-1 | CSVLRQTTGGELFF
TRBD1 | TRBJ2-7 | TRBV12-3/TRBV12-4 | CASSLALPGQEYF
NA | TRBJ1-2 | TRBV10-3 | CAISESPGGNYGYTF
NA | TRBJ2-1 | TRBV7-9 | CASSSSGALGEQFF
NA | TRBJ1-1 | TRBV4-1 | CASSQAIGGIMNTEAFF
NA | TRBJ1-2 | TRBV29-1 | CSASWGLGRYGYTF
TRBD1 | TRBJ1-2 | TRBV29-1 | CSARTGYGYTF
TRBD1 | TRBJ2-5 | TRBV14 | CASSQDGHRGETQYF
TRBD1 | TRBJ2-2 | TRBV18 | CASSPPGQGGTGELFF
NA | TRBJ2-2 | TRBV3-1/TRBV3-2 | CASSYLTAGELFF
NA | TRBJ1-2 | TRBV30 | CAGSGGRTSLYGYTF
NA | TRBJ2-3 | TRBV19 | CASTLRGSTDTQYF
NA | TRBJ1-1 | TRBV7-8 | CASSLERQKNTEAFF
NA | TRBJ1-6 | TRBV2 | CASRNRGDSPLHF
NA | TRBJ2-1 | TRBV24-1 | CATPPGHTNDEQFF
NA | TRBJ1-5 | TRBV7-9 | CASSTGGQPQHF
NA | TRBJ2-5 | TRBV3-1/TRBV3-2 | CASSQGLGALYQETQYF
NA | TRBJ1-2 | TRBV3-1/TRBV3-2 | CASSQVVNSRLGYTF
NA | TRBJ1-2 | TRBV12-3/TRBV12-4 | CASSSGDYGYTF
NA | TRBJ1-1 | TRBV7-9 | CASSKSAGVTEAFF
NA | TRBJ1-1 | TRBV28 | CASSLFTVANTEAFF
NA | TRBJ2-4 | TRBV15 | CATSRDPERQGLGNIQYF
NA | TRBJ1-2 | TRBV4-2 | CASSQDLSGGYTF
TRBD1 | TRBJ1-1 | TRBV14 | CASRATGGGEAFF
TRBD2 | TRBJ2-7 | TRBV3-1/TRBV3-2 | CASSQGLAGGPAYEQYF
NA | TRBJ1-6 | TRBV13 | CASSLQGLNSPLHF
NA | TRBJ2-3 | TRBV21-1 | CASSKLIARHTDTQYF
NA | TRBJ2-5 | TRBV5-5 | CASSSRSGETQYF
NA | TRBJ2-1 | TRBV2 | CASSGDSNEQFF
NA | TRBJ1-2 | TRBV30 | CAWSVRTATGYTF
NA | TRBJ2-3 | TRBV11-2 | CASSLGGYGDTQYF
TRBD2 | TRBJ2-7 | TRBV9 | CASSGEGLAGSYEQYF
TRBD1 | TRBJ1-6 | TRBV28 | CASSLPPGTGFSPLHF
TRBD1 | TRBJ1-1 | TRBV3-1/TRBV3-2 | CASSRRQGSKNTEAFF
NA | TRBJ1-2 | TRBV7-8 | CASRRGFNYGYTF
NA | TRBJ1-1 | TRBV28 | CASSLPSTANTEAFF